What follows are 5 T cell receptor beta chains derived from one specimen sequenced in a study of shared T cell receptors in the human thymus. The table came from immunoSEQ multiplex PCR; TCRdb's copy has only in-frame clones and leaves some out. Among hundreds of thousands of clones listed, 80% to 90% were seen once. This sample was shared with a second study, whose subject was human thymus T cells.

Input material: thymocytes. The origin of the receptors is a boy in the first two years of life with a congenital heart defect.

The V gene is TRBV6-1, the J gene TRBJ1-1; 8 positions agree with TRBD1. Germline CDR1 MNHNS, CDR2 SASEGT. V shed 5 bases, J shed 0 bases, and the junction held 5 bases outside the gene matches. The CDR3 contains 15 residues. The CDR3 DNA reads as TGTGCCAGCAGTATCTGGACAGGGATGAACACTGAAGCTTTCTTT. This encodes CASSIWTGMNTEAFF.

The chain has TRBV4-3 and TRBJ2-2; 8 bases are shared with TRBD2. The CDR3 is 20 residues long. Trimming at V came to 1 base and at J to 3 bases, leaving 16 bases not matched to a gene. CDR1 is LGHNA and CDR2 is YSLEER in the germline V gene. As DNA, the CDR3 is TGCGCCAGCAGCCAAGTCGGTATTTCAGACGGGAGGGCCGACACCGGGGAGCTGTTTTTT. Amino acid sequence: CASSQVGISDGRADTGELFF.

The V and J genes are TRBV5-1 and TRBJ1-5; 7 nucleotides match TRBD1. Trimming cost V 4 bases and J 0 bases; bases outside gene matches: 10. This CDR3 comprises 17 residues. Germline lookup yields CDR1 SGHRS and CDR2 YFSETQ. CDR3 residues: CASSPGTESYSNQPQHF. The DNA for the CDR3 is TGCGCCAGCAGCCCTGGGACAGAATCTTATAGCAATCAGCCCCAGCATTTT.

This clone was seen only once. V and J are TRBV12-5 and TRBJ2-5; the match to TRBD1 covers 7 bases. Germline V gene lookup returns CDR1 LGHNT and CDR2 FRNRAP. This CDR3 is 13 amino acids long. V lost 4 bases, J lost 5 bases, and 4 bases stayed unmatched. The CDR3: CASGSPGQETQYF. In nucleotides, the CDR3 is TGTGCTAGTGGTTCCCCGGGACAGGAGACCCAGTACTTC.

This chain's CDR3 is CASSQGATETQYF. CDR3 bases: TGTGCCAGTTCACAGGGGGCGACGGAGACCCAGTACTTC. V gene TRBV7-9 combines with J gene TRBJ2-5; 9 bases are a match to TRBD1. The germline CDR1 and CDR2 sequences are SEHNR and FQNEAQ (reference sequence). The CDR3 length is 13 residues. V lost 9 bases, J lost 5 bases, and 7 bases stayed unmatched. Full variable domain (outside the CDR3, taken from reference TRBV7-9 and TRBJ2-5): DTGVSQNPRHKITKRGQNVTFRCDPISEHNRLYWYRQTLGQGPEFLTYFQNEAQLEKSRLLSDRFSAERPKGSFSTLEIQRTEQGDSAMYLCASSQGATETQYFGPGTRLLVL.